What follows are 24 T cell receptor beta chains derived from one specimen sequenced in a study of cytomegalovirus exposure and HLA in healthy donors listed by TCRdb under 2017. Library preparation was by the immunoSEQ multiplex PCR assay. A mixture of 60 forward primers for TCR Vbeta segments and 13 reverse primers for TCR Jbeta segments was used in the multiplex PCR. The clones in this table, taken by TCRdb from immuneACCESS, are in-frame only. Not every clone is retained; where verified, under half of the shortfall comes from an unresolved V gene, and the cause of the rest is unknown. The sample has 110,000 to 150,000 clones on record, roughly 70% of them singletons. The top ten clones comprise around 1.7% of the sample. Sequencing was performed on PBMCs. The receptors come from a woman aged 35 to 49 in good health and CMV-seronegative.

This chain uses TRBV5-1 with TRBJ2-2; TRBD2 matches 7 bases. Per germline, CDR1 SGHRS and CDR2 YFSETQ. The V gene end was trimmed by 7 bases and the J gene end by 0 bases; junction bases not matched to a gene: 9. This CDR3 comprises 16 residues. The CDR3 coding sequence is TGCGCCAGCGGAAACGGGGGGTTCGCGAACACCGGGGAGCTGTTTTTT. Translation gives CASGNGGFANTGELFF. Full variable domain (rest looked up from reference TRBV5-1 and TRBJ2-2): KAGVTQTPRYLIKTRGQQVTLSCSPISGHRSVSWYQQTPGQGLQFLFEYFSETQRNKGNFPGRFSGRQFSNSRSEMNVSTLELGDSALYLCASGNGGFANTGELFFGEGSRLTVL.

V and J are TRBV25-1 and TRBJ2-5, with no clear D. The J call may be mistaken, given a closer DNA end match to TRBJ2-7. The CDR3 is 12 amino acids. Germline CDR1 MGHDK, CDR2 SYGVNS. The CDR3 loop reads CASSEGSYEQYF. In DNA form, the CDR3 reads TGTGCCAGCAGTGAAGGTTCCTACGAGCAGTACTTC.

The V and J genes are TRBV19 and TRBJ2-3; perhaps TRBD1 as D (5 bases). CDR1 and CDR2 (germline): LNHDA, SQIVND (reference sequence). Trimming cost V 5 bases and J 0 bases, with 9 bases left between them. The CDR3 runs 14 residues. The DNA of the CDR3 is TGTGCCAGTAGTCAGGGCCATAGCACAGATACGCAGTATTTT. Amino acid sequence: CASSQGHSTDTQYF.

CDR3 protein: CAWSWGTSGGGDTQYF. CDR3 bases: TGTGCCTGGAGTTGGGGGACTAGCGGGGGGGGAGATACGCAGTATTTT. The chain is built from TRBV30 and TRBJ2-3; 16 bases map to TRBD2. V shed 2 bases and J 5 bases; nucleotides not matched to a gene: 4. This CDR3 region has 16 residues. Germline CDR1 is GTSNPN and CDR2 is SVGIG (reference sequence).

The chain is built from TRBV6-1 and TRBJ2-1; the match to TRBD1 covers 7 bases. The V gene end was trimmed by 5 bases and the J gene end by 9 bases; junction bases not matched to a gene: 10. Germline CDR1 MNHNS, CDR2 SASEGT. CDR3 length: 14 amino acids. CDR3 nucleotide sequence: TGTGCCAGCAGTCCGGCAGGGGGTGCAGGTGAGCAGTTCTTC. Its translation: CASSPAGGAGEQFF.

This clone was counted a single time. This chain connects TRBV5-1 to TRBJ2-5, with a possible D match to TRBD2 (5 bases). CDR1 and CDR2 from the germline V gene are SGHRS and YFSETQ. This CDR3 comprises 15 residues. Trimming left V 2 bases short and J 2 bases short, with 13 bases between. The CDR3 protein is CASSFGRGQQETQYF. CDR3 in DNA: TGCGCCAGCAGCTTTGGGCGCGGGCAGCAAGAGACCCAGTACTTC.

V usage is TRBV11-3 and J usage is TRBJ2-5, with 7 bases that match TRBD2. The CDR3 consists of 13 residues. With 6 bases clipped from V and 7 bases from J, the junction kept 8 bases outside the gene matches. Germline CDR1 and CDR2: SGHNT and YENEEA. CDR3 in amino acids: CASSYKWEGTQYF. CDR3 sequence (DNA): TGTGCCAGCAGTTATAAGTGGGAGGGGACCCAGTACTTC.

This clone was observed a single time. The chain uses TRBV29-1 and TRBJ2-1, with D uncertain. CDR1 SQVTM and CDR2 ANQGSEA come from the germline V gene. The CDR3 runs 13 residues. Trimming took off 0 bases at V and 2 bases at J, with 5 bases between the two ends. The chain's CDR3 is CSVEDPAYNEQFF. The DNA of the CDR3 is TGCAGCGTTGAAGATCCCGCCTACAATGAGCAGTTCTTC.

This sequence joins TRBV28 and TRBJ1-2, with D hard to call. From germline, CDR1 is MDHEN and CDR2 SYDVKM. The CDR3 is 13 residues long. Trimming cost V 4 bases and J 7 bases, with 13 bases left between them. CDR3 residues: CASSSSGTGGYTF. In DNA, the CDR3 is TGTGCCAGCAGTTCATCAGGAACTGGTGGCTACACCTTC.

The chain combines TRBV18 with TRBJ2-3; D may be TRBD2 (6 bases). The CDR3 consists of 16 residues. The V end lost 3 bases, the J end lost 2 bases, and 15 bases lay between the germline ends. Germline CDR1 reads KGHSH; CDR2 reads LQKENI. The CDR3 here is CASSPYRRRDTDTQYF. For the CDR3, the DNA is TGTGCCAGCTCACCCTATAGGCGGAGGGACACAGATACGCAGTATTTT.

This clone was observed a single time. V usage is TRBV29-1 and J usage is TRBJ1-1; 8 nucleotides align to TRBD1. This CDR3 spans 18 amino acids. V lost 4 bases and J lost 4; bases outside the gene matches: 20. Germline V gene sequence: CDR1 SQVTM, CDR2 ANQGSEA. CDR3 in amino acids: CSVAYPQGADFEGTEAFF. The CDR3 DNA follows: TGCAGCGTTGCTTATCCGCAGGGGGCGGACTTTGAAGGCACTGAAGCTTTCTTT.

The chain joins TRBV28 to TRBJ1-2; D gene ambiguous. CDR3 length: 13 amino acids. CDR1 is MDHEN and CDR2 is SYDVKM in the germline V gene. V shed 5 bases and J shed 7 bases, with 14 bases lying between them. The CDR3 region is CASSPRTGSGYTF. The DNA for the CDR3 is TGTGCCAGCAGTCCTCGGACCGGGAGTGGCTACACCTTC.

V gene TRBV9 combines with J gene TRBJ2-7, with TRBD1 matching over 8 bases. This CDR3 has 13 amino acids. The V and J ends lost 0 bases and 7 bases, in that order; junction bases with no gene match: 3. Germline loops: CDR1 SGDLS, CDR2 YYNGEE. CDR3 sequence reads: CASSVDRGSEQYF. CDR3 bases: TGTGCCAGCAGCGTAGACAGGGGGAGTGAGCAGTACTTC.

The V and J genes are TRBV2 and TRBJ2-5; 11 bases line up with TRBD2. Germline CDR1 SNHLY, CDR2 FYNNEI. V was clipped by 5 bases and J by 3 bases; unmatched bases: 5. The CDR3 totals 15 residues. As DNA, the CDR3 is TGTGCCAGCAGTCAGGGACTAGCGGAGGAAGAGACCCAGTACTTC. Amino acid sequence: CASSQGLAEEETQYF.

J is TRBJ2-7 and V is TRBV5-1; 8 bases fit TRBD1. CDR1 is SGHRS and CDR2 is YFSETQ in the germline V gene. After removal of 0 bases from V and 2 bases from J, the junction contained 4 bases not matched to a gene. The CDR3 runs 15 residues. In DNA, the CDR3 is TGCGCCAGCAGCTTGGAGACAGGGGTTCCCTACGAGCAGTACTTC. The encoded protein is CASSLETGVPYEQYF.

The genes are TRBV6-1 and TRBJ2-5, with D perhaps matching TRBD2 (6 bases). Trimming left V 11 bases short and J 2 bases short, with 12 bases between. The V gene's germline CDR1 is MNHNS and CDR2 SASEGT. The CDR3 length is 12 residues. In DNA, the CDR3 is TGTGCCTTTGGGACTTCGCAAGAGACCCAGTACTTC. This translates into CAFGTSQETQYF.

This chain links TRBV5-1 with TRBJ1-2; weak D call: TRBD1 (5 bases). CDR1 and CDR2 (germline): SGHRS, YFSETQ. The CDR3 length is 15 residues. V was cut by 3 bases and J by 3 bases, with 15 bases left in between. CDR3 DNA: TGCGCCAGCAGCTCCCAGGAGGGGAACTACTATGGCTACACCTTC. Protein product: CASSSQEGNYYGYTF.

The V call is TRBV18, the J call TRBJ1-2; 10 nucleotides align to TRBD1. J lost 4 bases, V lost 5 bases, and 19 bases had no gene match. Germline V gene data show CDR1 as KGHSH and CDR2 as LQKENI. The CDR3 contains 19 residues. The CDR3 reads CASSYSEGMDRGDIYGYTF. The CDR3 region has the DNA TGTGCCAGCTCATATTCGGAGGGAATGGACAGGGGGGACATCTATGGCTACACCTTC.

In its sample, this clone was seen once. This rearrangement joins TRBV11-2 to TRBJ2-7, with 8 bases aligning to TRBD1. After removal of 4 bases from V and 4 bases from J, the junction contained 9 bases not matched to a gene. The CDR3 is 15 amino acids. Germline-derived CDR1 and CDR2 are SGHAT and FQNNGV. The CDR3 loop reads CASSSYRGQGYEQYF. In nucleotides, the CDR3 is TGTGCCAGCAGCTCGTACCGAGGACAGGGTTACGAGCAGTACTTC.

V gene TRBV5-6 combines with J gene TRBJ2-2; D not certain. The V end was cut by 0 bases, the J end by 1 base, with 16 bases between. The CDR3 loop spans 18 amino acids. Germline lookup yields CDR1 SGHDT and CDR2 YYEEEE. This CDR3 reads CASSLVVSPIRNTGELFF. CDR3 coding DNA: TGTGCCAGCAGCTTGGTAGTTAGCCCGATTAGGAACACCGGGGAGCTGTTTTTT.

The V and J genes are TRBV11-2 and TRBJ1-1; possible D gene TRBD1, 5 bases. V gave up 0 bases and J gave up 3 bases, with 11 bases separating them. The CDR3 runs 15 residues. CDR1 and CDR2 (germline): SGHAT, FQNNGV. CDR3 coding DNA: TGTGCCAGCAGCTTAGACAGGGCTCTTCACACTGAAGCTTTCTTT. Amino acids: CASSLDRALHTEAFF.

The V gene is TRBV6-5, the J gene TRBJ1-2; 9 positions agree with TRBD1. Per the germline V gene, CDR1 is MNHEY and CDR2 is SVGAGI. The length of the CDR3 is 15 residues. V was clipped by 0 bases and J by 3 bases; unmatched bases: 2. CDR3 protein: CASSYSGQGHYGYTF. The CDR3 nucleotides read TGTGCCAGCAGTTACTCAGGACAGGGGCACTATGGCTACACCTTC.

V usage is TRBV5-6 and J usage is TRBJ2-3, with TRBD2 matching 8 bases. This CDR3 contains 13 residues. Germline V gene sequence: CDR1 SGHDT, CDR2 YYEEEE. V trimming: 4 bases; J trimming: 9 bases; junction bases outside the gene matches: 7. The CDR3 DNA reads TGTGCCAGCAGCCCACGAGGCGGGAGGACGCAGTATTTT. Translating it yields CASSPRGGRTQYF.

The chain recombines TRBV7-9 with TRBJ1-2; TRBD1 matches 12 bases. This CDR3 is 15 amino acids long. V was clipped by 5 bases and J by 12 bases; unmatched bases: 13. The germline CDR1 and CDR2 sequences are SEHNR and FQNEAQ (reference sequence). CDR3 in amino acids: CASSPTTGQGAGNTF. DNA for the CDR3: TGTGCCAGCAGCCCTACTACGGGACAGGGGGCGGGAAACACCTTC.